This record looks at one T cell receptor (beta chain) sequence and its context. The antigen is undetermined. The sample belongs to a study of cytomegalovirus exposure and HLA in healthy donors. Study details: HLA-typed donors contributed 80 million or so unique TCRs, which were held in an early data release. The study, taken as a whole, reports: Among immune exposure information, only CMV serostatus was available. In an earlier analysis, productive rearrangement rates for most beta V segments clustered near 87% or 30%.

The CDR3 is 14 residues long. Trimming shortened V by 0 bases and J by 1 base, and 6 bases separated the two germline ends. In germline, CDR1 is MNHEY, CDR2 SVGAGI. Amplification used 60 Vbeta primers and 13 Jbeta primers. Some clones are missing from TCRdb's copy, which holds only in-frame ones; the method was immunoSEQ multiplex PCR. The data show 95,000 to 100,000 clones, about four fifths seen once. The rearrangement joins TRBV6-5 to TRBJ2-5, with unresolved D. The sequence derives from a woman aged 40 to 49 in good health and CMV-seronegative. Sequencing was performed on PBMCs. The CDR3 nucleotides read TGTGCCAGCAGTTACTCTACCGGCCAAGAGACCCAGTACTTC. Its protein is CASSYSTGQETQYF.